What follows are 20 T cell receptor beta chains derived from one specimen sequenced in a study of blood T cell repertoires in COVID-19. Produced via immunoSEQ multiplex PCR; TCRdb's table is partial and in-frame only. The repertoire holds approximately 73,000 clones, with about four fifths as singletons. Input material: peripheral blood. The receptor set was obtained from a woman in her 70s with acute or convalescent COVID-19.

The rearrangement joins TRBV10-1 to TRBJ2-7, with a possible D match to TRBD2 (6 bases). The last part of the DNA fits TRBJ2-4 better; the J call may be wrong. This CDR3 spans 13 amino acids. Germline-derived CDR1 and CDR2 are WNHNN and SYGVQD (reference sequence). CDR3 in DNA: TGCGCCAGCGGGGACTCAACTCCAGGCATTCAGTACTTC. This encodes CASGDSTPGIQYF.

The chain uses TRBV2 and TRBJ2-5, with a tentative D call TRBD2 (7 bases). The V end lost 10 bases, the J end lost 1 base, and 16 bases lay between the germline ends. Germline-derived CDR1 and CDR2 are SNHLY and FYNNEI. This CDR3 region has 14 residues. The CDR3 bases are TGTGCCACCCGGTGGGGGGGCCCCCAAGAGACCCAGTACTTC. Its translation is CATRWGGPQETQYF. Full variable domain (remainder filled in from reference TRBV2 and TRBJ2-5): EPEVTQTPSHQVTQMGQEVILRCVPISNHLYFYWYRQILGQKVEFLVSFYNNEISEKSEIFDDQFSVERPDGSNFTLKIRSTKLEDSAMYFCATRWGGPQETQYFGPGTRLLVL.

The rearrangement links TRBV7-8 to TRBJ2-3, with a tentative D call TRBD2 (5 bases). V gave up 5 bases and J gave up 2 bases, with 17 bases separating them. The CDR3 covers 16 residues. From germline, CDR1 is SGHVS and CDR2 FQNEAQ. The CDR3 sequence: CASSPWTGQPTDTQYF. CDR3 nucleotide sequence: TGTGCCAGCAGCCCCTGGACTGGCCAACCCACAGATACGCAGTATTTT. The entire variable domain, with the rest obtained from reference TRBV7-8 and TRBJ2-3, is as follows: GAGVSQSPRYKVAKRGQDVALRCDPISGHVSLFWYQQALGQGPEFLTYFQNEAQLDKSGLPSDRFFAERPEGSVSTLKIQRTQQEDSAVYLCASSPWTGQPTDTQYFGPGTRLTVL.

The CDR3 DNA reads TGCGCCAGCAGCTTAGCCGGCGGGGGGGCGGCAGATACGCAGTATTTT. This translates into CASSLAGGGAADTQYF. The V and J genes are TRBV5-1 and TRBJ2-3; 9 positions agree with TRBD2. The CDR3 totals 16 residues. Trimming removed 2 bases from V and 4 bases from J; junction bases left unmatched: 8. Germline V lookup: CDR1 SGHRS, CDR2 YFSETQ.

The chain employs TRBV4-1 and TRBJ2-3; 11 positions match TRBD2. Trimming cost V 1 base and J 0 bases; bases outside gene matches: 3. The CDR3 length is 17 residues. Per the germline V gene, CDR1 is MGHRA and CDR2 is YSYEKL. CDR3 protein: CASSQASGGYSTDTQYF. As DNA, the CDR3 is TGCGCCAGCAGCCAAGCTAGCGGGGGGTATAGCACAGATACGCAGTATTTT.

V usage is TRBV7-2 and J usage is TRBJ1-2, with D tentatively TRBD1 (5 bases). The CDR3 runs to 15 residues. Germline loops: CDR1 SGHTA, CDR2 FQGNSA. The germline V and J ends were trimmed by 5 bases and 0 bases, with 13 bases remaining between them. CDR3 nucleotide sequence: TGTGCCAGCAGCCCGGGGGTTACAACTAACTATGGCTACACCTTC. It yields the protein CASSPGVTTNYGYTF. The full variable domain, completed using reference TRBV7-2 and TRBJ1-2, is GAGVSQSPSNKVTEKGKDVELRCDPISGHTALYWYRQSLGQGLEFLIYFQGNSAPDKSGLPSDRFSAERTGGSVSTLTIQRTQQEDSAVYLCASSPGVTTNYGYTFGSGTRLTVV.

The V gene is TRBV4-1, the J gene TRBJ2-1, with TRBD2 matching over 11 bases. After removal of 4 bases from V and 9 bases from J, the junction contained 14 bases not matched to a gene. Germline CDR1 MGHRA, CDR2 YSYEKL. There are 17 residues in the CDR3. CDR3 in amino acids: CASSPPRSGRVDVEQFF. The CDR3 DNA sequence: TGCGCCAGCAGCCCACCCCGTAGCGGGAGGGTAGACGTTGAGCAGTTCTTC.

V gene TRBV15 combines with J gene TRBJ2-3, with 7 bases identical to TRBD2. The germline gives CDR1 LNHNV, CDR2 YYDKDF (reference sequence). V lost 8 bases, J lost 2 bases, and 7 bases stayed unmatched. The CDR3 length is 14 residues. CDR3 amino acids: CATARDYNTDTQYF. The DNA of the CDR3 is TGTGCCACCGCGCGGGACTACAACACAGATACGCAGTATTTT.

This clone was observed a handful of times. The DNA of the CDR3 is TGTGCCAGCCAGGGACAGGTGACTGAAGCTTTCTTT. Amino acids: CASQGQVTEAFF. The genes are TRBV19 and TRBJ1-1; 8 positions match TRBD1. V trimming: 9 bases; J trimming: 5 bases; junction bases outside the gene matches: 5. Germline V gene lookup returns CDR1 LNHDA and CDR2 SQIVND (reference sequence). This CDR3 has 12 residues.

This chain joins TRBV5-1 and TRBJ2-7; 11 bases map to TRBD2. CDR3 length equals 13 residues. Germline CDR1 reads SGHRS; CDR2 reads YFSETQ. The trim removed 6 bases at V and 4 bases at J, leaving 3 bases unmatched. CDR3 DNA: TGCGCCAGCAAACTAGCGGGAGAGTACGAGCAGTACTTC. Translated, it gives CASKLAGEYEQYF.

The rearrangement links TRBV27 to TRBJ2-3; 12 nucleotides agree with TRBD2. The germline V gene encodes CDR1 MNHEY and CDR2 SMNVEV (reference sequence). The trim removed 6 bases at V and 3 bases at J, leaving 13 bases unmatched. This CDR3 has 18 residues. The CDR3 protein is CASRSPSGGADLTDTQYF. The CDR3 nucleotides are TGTGCCAGCAGATCCCCTAGCGGGGGGGCCGATTTAACAGATACGCAGTATTTT.

In this sample, this clone turned up a few times. The chain carries TRBV7-9 and TRBJ1-3; a weak D match, TRBD1 (5 bases). V lost 5 bases and J lost 2, with 13 bases in between. Germline CDR1 is SEHNR and CDR2 is FQNEAQ (reference sequence). The CDR3 length is 15 residues. The CDR3 coding sequence is TGTGCCAGCAGCATTGCCTCAGGGACTGGAAACACCATATATTTT. This encodes CASSIASGTGNTIYF.

V usage is TRBV9 and J usage is TRBJ1-2; TRBD1 aligns across 10 bases. CDR3 length: 15 amino acids. The V segment lost 0 bases and the J segment 4 bases; nucleotides outside the gene matches: 3. Germline CDR1 reads SGDLS; CDR2 reads YYNGEE. CDR3 residues: CASSVDGTGVYGYTF. In nucleotides, the CDR3 is TGTGCCAGCAGCGTAGATGGGACAGGGGTCTATGGCTACACCTTC. Variable domain in full (rest from reference TRBV9 and TRBJ1-2): DSGVTQTPKHLITATGQRVTLRCSPRSGDLSVYWYQQSLDQGLQFLIQYYNGEERAKGNILERFSAQQFPDLHSELNLSSLELGDSALYFCASSVDGTGVYGYTFGSGTRLTVV.

The V and J genes are TRBV5-6 and TRBJ2-1; D is perhaps TRBD2 (5 bases). The CDR3 has 17 residues. The V and J ends lost 1 base and 5 bases respectively, with 19 bases between them. In germline, CDR1 is SGHDT, CDR2 YYEEEE. CDR3 region: CASSLFTEWVGDNEQFF. As DNA, the CDR3 is TGTGCCAGCAGCTTGTTCACTGAGTGGGTCGGGGACAATGAGCAGTTCTTC. Full variable domain (missing parts from reference TRBV5-6 and TRBJ2-1): DAGVTQSPTHLIKTRGQQVTLRCSPKSGHDTVSWYQQALGQGPQFIFQYYEEEERQRGNFPDRFSGHQFPNYSSELNVNALLLGDSALYLCASSLFTEWVGDNEQFFGPGTRLTVL.

The chain uses TRBV7-2 and TRBJ1-5; no definite D call. V shed 7 bases and J shed 1 base, with 14 bases lying between them. The CDR3 totals 15 residues. Germline-derived CDR1 and CDR2 are SGHTA and FQGNSA. The CDR3 DNA sequence: TGTGCCAGCACCCCCCTCGGGGTAAGCAATCAGCCCCAGCATTTT. Its protein product is CASTPLGVSNQPQHF.

The chain is built from TRBV3-1 (or the pseudogene TRBV3-2) and TRBJ1-2; D perhaps matches TRBD1 (6 bases). The CDR3 covers 15 residues. The germline gives CDR1 LGHDT, CDR2 YNNKEL (reference sequence). Trimming took 0 bases from V and 8 from J, leaving 16 bases between them. In DNA, the CDR3 is TGTGCCAGCAGCCAAGACTGGCAGGGGAATTACGGCTACACCTTC. Protein: CASSQDWQGNYGYTF.

The chain employs TRBV28 and TRBJ1-5; maybe TRBD1 (5 bases). There are 13 residues in the CDR3. With 10 bases removed from V and 3 bases from J, the gap between germline ends came to 13 bases. Germline-derived CDR1 and CDR2 are MDHEN and SYDVKM. The CDR3 nucleotides are TGTGCCACCTCGCGACAGTCCAATCAGCCCCAGCATTTT. Protein product: CATSRQSNQPQHF. Looking up the rest from reference TRBV28 and TRBJ1-5 gives the full variable domain: DVKVTQSSRYLVKRTGEKVFLECVQDMDHENMFWYRQDPGLGLRLIYFSYDVKMKEKGDIPEGYSVSREKKERFSLILESASTNQTSMYLCATSRQSNQPQHFGDGTRLSIL.

This clone appeared a single time. V gene TRBV19 combines with J gene TRBJ2-7, with 8 bases matching TRBD1. V dropped 5 bases and J dropped 7; count of bases not matched to a gene: 10. CDR3 length: 14 residues. The germline V gene encodes CDR1 LNHDA and CDR2 SQIVND (reference sequence). CDR3 region: CASSLRTGMEEQYF. CDR3 DNA: TGTGCCAGTAGTCTACGGACAGGGATGGAAGAGCAGTACTTC.

V is TRBV7-2 and J is TRBJ1-1; no firm D call. Trimming shortened V by 1 base and J by 4 bases, and 13 bases separated the two germline ends. CDR1 SGHTA and CDR2 FQGNSA come from the germline V gene. CDR3 size: 15 residues. The CDR3 protein is CASSLGPGELTEAFF. CDR3 nucleotides: TGTGCCAGCAGCTTAGGTCCAGGCGAACTCACTGAAGCTTTCTTT.

The chain couples TRBV19 to TRBJ1-6, with 9 nucleotides matching TRBD1. CDR3 length equals 16 residues. Trimming removed 3 bases from V and 6 bases from J; junction bases left unmatched: 6. Germline CDR1 LNHDA, CDR2 SQIVND (reference sequence). The CDR3 bases are TGTGCCAGTAGTATGACAGGGGGATTTTTTAATTCACCCCTCCACTTT. This sequence encodes CASSMTGGFFNSPLHF.